This TCR beta chain was captured in a study of response to subunit inactivated influenza vaccine. Study-level results: The authors suggested that every seasonal influenza vaccination recruits few new T cells.

This clonotype was seen more than once but under ten times. The antigen is not known. TCRdb redid the calling of the RT-PCR reads with MiXCR, one entry per CDR3 protein. The sample carries hundreds of thousands of distinct CDR3 sequences, 12% recorded once. The length of the CDR3 is 17 residues. Germline V gene data show CDR1 as LGHNA and CDR2 as YNFKEQ. V lost 0 bases, J lost 6 bases, and 10 bases stayed unmatched. Sequences were derived from PBMCs from blood, sampled on the day of vaccination. The chain carries TRBV4-2 and TRBJ2-3; 9 positions agree with TRBD2. The clonotype originates from a middle-aged man who received an inactivated influenza vaccine. The CDR3 loop reads CASSQEGTWTSDDTQYF. CDR3 nucleotide sequence: TGTGCCAGCAGCCAAGAAGGGACATGGACTAGCGACGATACGCAGTATTTT.